This T cell receptor (beta chain) was captured in a study of blood T cell repertoires in COVID-19. Original processing methods: Amplifying reference gene primers gave estimates of nucleated cell counts. Produced via immunoSEQ multiplex PCR; TCRdb's table is partial and in-frame only. That table gives V, J and clone size, and the DNA gave D and trimming. The sample carries some 200,000 clones, 70% to 90% recorded once. Germline-derived CDR1 and CDR2 are MNHEY and SVGEGT. This CDR3 has 13 residues. V was trimmed by 2 bases and J by 4 bases, leaving 8 bases between them. This clone has only a few counts. The receptor was derived from a woman aged 45-65 years with acute or convalescent COVID-19. Source material: peripheral blood. The rearrangement joins TRBV6-2 or TRBV6-3 to TRBJ1-1; D gene ambiguous. The CDR3 is CASSYNLATEAFF. DNA for the CDR3: TGTGCCAGCAGTTACAACCTGGCCACTGAAGCTTTCTTT.